One sample yielded the 14 T cell receptor beta chains listed below, sequenced in a study of T cells in Graves' hyperthyroidism and ophthalmopathy. What was amplified from RNA transcripts were TCR beta CDR3 regions. HTBI primers were the set used in a first-round RT-PCR of the TCR CDR3. MiXCR, run by TCRdb on the multiplex PCR reads, gives a single entry per CDR3 protein. The sample has about 690,000 distinct CDR3 sequences, 15% to 20% seen once. Sequenced sample: blood. These TCRs come from a man in his fifties with Graves' hyperthyroidism.

The rearrangement joins TRBV20-1 to TRBJ2-2, with D maybe TRBD2 (6 bases). V lost 7 bases and J lost 6, with 12 bases in between. Germline V gives CDR1 DFQATT, CDR2 SNEGSKA (reference sequence). There are 12 residues in the CDR3. The CDR3 DNA reads TGCAGTGGGAGGGGTGGGGCCGGGGAGCTGTTTTTT. This encodes CSGRGGAGELFF.

To note about this clonotype: The conserved phenylalanine or tryptophan normally closing the CDR3 is absent here, so this likely arose from a read error. The chain has TRBV28 and TRBJ1-2; tentative D call: TRBD1 (5 bases). There are 18 residues in the CDR3. CDR1 MDHEN and CDR2 SYDVKM come from the germline V gene. V lost 5 bases to trimming and J lost 1 base, with 23 bases between them. The CDR3 loop is CASSPTGQASLGNYGYTL. The DNA of the CDR3 is TGTGCCAGCAGTCCCACGGGGCAGGCCTCTTTGGGTAACTATGGCTACACCCTC.

This clonotype occurred many times. CDR3 residues: CASSLKTGPYEQYF. CDR3 DNA sequence: TGTGCCAGCAGCTTAAAGACGGGTCCCTACGAGCAGTACTTC. The rearrangement links TRBV11-2 to TRBJ2-7; D remains unclear. Germline loops: CDR1 SGHAT, CDR2 FQNNGV. V was pared by 2 bases and J by 2 bases, with 10 bases between. This CDR3 contains 14 residues.

This clonotype was seen at least ten times. The chain carries TRBV10-3 and TRBJ2-5; TRBD1 matches 9 bases. Per germline, CDR1 ENHRY and CDR2 SYGVKD. Trimming cost V 7 bases and J 4 bases; bases outside gene matches: 7. CDR3 size: 14 residues. As DNA, the CDR3 is TGTGCCATCAAGAAGGACAGGGGCAGAGAGACCCAGTACTTC. This encodes CAIKKDRGRETQYF.

This clonotype was recorded many times. The chain carries TRBV11-2 and TRBJ2-3, with D perhaps being TRBD1 or TRBD2 (5 bases each). The germline CDR1 and CDR2 sequences are SGHAT and FQNNGV. The CDR3 has 16 amino acids. The V end was cut by 4 bases, the J end by 3 bases, with 17 bases between. CDR3 DNA sequence: TGTGCCAGCAGCTCTCGGGAACAGGTCTTAACAGATACGCAGTATTTT. This encodes CASSSREQVLTDTQYF.

This clonotype was counted ten times or more. The CDR3 spells CASMGRGIADYEQYF. CDR3 nucleotide sequence: TGTGCCAGTATGGGGAGGGGAATAGCTGACTACGAGCAGTACTTC. The chain combines TRBV19 with TRBJ2-7, with 7 bases lining up with TRBD2. V shed 7 bases and J 3 bases; nucleotides not matched to a gene: 12. The CDR3 covers 15 residues. Per germline, CDR1 LNHDA and CDR2 SQIVND (reference sequence).

This chain links TRBV28 with TRBJ2-7; TRBD2 matches at 8 bases. The germline V gene has CDR1 MDHEN and CDR2 SYDVKM. Trimming took 4 bases from V and 4 from J; bases not matched to a gene: 12. The CDR3 has 16 residues. The DNA for the CDR3 is TGTGCCAGCAGTTCAGCCGGACTAGCACCACCTTACGAGCAGTACTTC. Protein sequence: CASSSAGLAPPYEQYF.

The rearrangement joins TRBV6-1 to TRBJ2-5, with D perhaps given as TRBD1 or TRBD2 (5 bases each). V was trimmed by 6 bases and J by 10 bases, leaving 24 bases between them. The CDR3 has 15 amino acids. Germline CDR1 and CDR2: MNHNS and SASEGT. The CDR3 coding sequence is TGTGCCAGCAGAACTCTTCAGGGCGGCGCGGGTATCCAGTACTTC. Its protein product is CASRTLQGGAGIQYF.

This clonotype occurred a few times. V gene TRBV2 combines with J gene TRBJ1-5; 8 positions match TRBD1. J lost 5 bases, V lost 6 bases, and 3 bases had no gene match. CDR1 and CDR2 from the germline V gene are SNHLY and FYNNEI. The CDR3 length is 13 residues. The CDR3 spells CASRGTGDQPQHF. For the CDR3, the DNA is TGTGCCAGCAGGGGGACAGGCGATCAGCCCCAGCATTTT.

As regards this clonotype: No conserved phenylalanine or tryptophan ends this CDR3, so it is likely a read error. V is TRBV10-3 and J is TRBJ2-5; D is ambiguous. Germline loops: CDR1 ENHRY, CDR2 SYGVKD. The V end was cut by 3 bases, the J end by 1 base, with 18 bases between. This CDR3 region has 17 residues. The CDR3 loop is CAISDGIGGRGQETQYL. The CDR3 coding sequence is TGTGCCATCAGTGACGGCATCGGCGGAAGAGGCCAAGAGACCCAGTACTTA.

This rearrangement joins TRBV4-1 to TRBJ1-5; 9 bases are shared with TRBD1. The germline V gene has CDR1 MGHRA and CDR2 YSYEKL. The trim removed 5 bases at V and 5 bases at J, leaving 7 bases unmatched. The CDR3 extends over 15 amino acids. The CDR3 nucleotides read TGCGCCAGCAGCGAAGGGACAGGGAGGGATCAGCCCCAGCATTTT. It yields the protein CASSEGTGRDQPQHF.

Ten or more counts support this clonotype. The rearrangement links TRBV30 to TRBJ2-1; TRBD1 or TRBD2 may be the D gene (5 bases each). V was clipped by 0 bases and J by 13 bases, with 13 bases between them. This CDR3 is 12 amino acids long. Germline loops: CDR1 GTSNPN, CDR2 SVGIG (reference sequence). The CDR3 nucleotides read TGTGCCTGGAGTGTACGATTCGGGACCCAGTTCTTC. This sequence encodes CAWSVRFGTQFF.

V gene TRBV7-9 combines with J gene TRBJ1-1; D gene ambiguous. The CDR3 runs to 15 residues. The germline V gene has CDR1 SEHNR and CDR2 FQNEAQ (reference sequence). The V gene lost 5 bases and the J gene lost 3 bases, with 16 bases spanning the gap. The CDR3 nucleotides are TGTGCCAGCAGCCCTAAGCGGCTGGGGTACACTGAAGCTTTCTTT. Protein sequence: CASSPKRLGYTEAFF.

This clonotype was recorded at least ten times. This chain connects TRBV28 to TRBJ2-2; TRBD1 agrees at 8 bases. Germline-derived CDR1 and CDR2 are MDHEN and SYDVKM. The CDR3 consists of 14 residues. V lost 6 bases and J lost 6; bases outside the gene matches: 6. The CDR3 coding sequence is TGTGCCAGCAGAACCACAGGGGGTTCCGGGGAGCTGTTTTTT. Encoded protein: CASRTTGGSGELFF.